The 11 T cell receptor beta chains in this list originate from one sample, sequenced in a study of vaccination effects on CD4 cells after COVID-19. Profiled with immunoSEQ multiplex PCR; TCRdb holds only in-frame clones, not every one. The table includes about 63,000 clones, over 70% detected once. Sequencing was preceded by expansion of antigen-specific CD4+ T cells with viral peptide pools in the ViraFEST assay. On day 10 of culture, CD4+ T cells were separated out. Vaccine recipients, nucleocapsid antibody negative, had no prior SARS-CoV-2 infection. The antigens for these receptors are not known. Sequenced here: CD4+ T cells from PBMCs cultured with HCoV-OC43 spike peptides, sampled before COVID-19 vaccination. As to subset: HCoV-OC43 spike overlapping peptide pool stimulation. All receptors come from a human donor who received a COVID-19 vaccine.

The chain links TRBV10-3 to TRBJ2-2, with 11 bases fitting TRBD1. This CDR3 region has 17 residues. Germline values: CDR1 ENHRY, CDR2 SYGVKD. The V segment lost 11 bases and the J segment 6 bases; nucleotides outside the gene matches: 17. The CDR3 sequence is CAARPGTGGDPPGELFF. The CDR3 bases are TGTGCCGCCCGCCCAGGGACAGGGGGGGATCCCCCCGGGGAGCTGTTTTTT.

J is TRBJ1-2 and V is TRBV29-1; D is unclear. The CDR3 extends over 10 amino acids. Germline CDR1 and CDR2: SQVTM and ANQGSEA. V lost 1 base and J 8 bases, leaving 5 bases between the germline ends. CDR3 residues: CSVEGQGYTF. CDR3 coding DNA: TGCAGCGTTGAAGGGCAAGGCTACACCTTC.

This chain joins TRBV2 and TRBJ1-1, with D hard to call. This CDR3 comprises 13 residues. Per germline, CDR1 SNHLY and CDR2 FYNNEI. The ends were cut back, 6 bases at V and 0 bases at J, with 8 bases in the middle. The CDR3 DNA reads TGTGCCAGCAGGTTTAACTTGAACACTGAAGCTTTCTTT. It yields the protein CASRFNLNTEAFF.

This chain joins TRBV5-1 and TRBJ2-3; D gene uncertain. CDR1 and CDR2 from the germline V gene are SGHRS and YFSETQ. This CDR3 spans 13 amino acids. Between the trimmed V and J ends, which lost 4 bases and 5 bases, there was a span of 11 bases. CDR3 DNA: TGCGCCAGCAGCCAGCAAAGTGGAGATACGCAGTATTTT. Protein sequence: CASSQQSGDTQYF.

The rearrangement uses TRBV7-3 and TRBJ1-2; no definite D call. From germline, CDR1 is SGHTA and CDR2 FQGTGA. Trimming stripped 5 bases from V and 2 bases from J, with 12 bases between. The CDR3 contains 14 residues. The CDR3 is CASSPGRGNYGYTF. In nucleotides, the CDR3 is TGTGCCAGCAGCCCCGGACGGGGAAACTATGGCTACACCTTC.

V and J are TRBV6-5 and TRBJ1-1; perhaps TRBD1 as D (6 bases). CDR1 MNHEY and CDR2 SVGAGI come from the germline V gene. The CDR3 extends over 13 amino acids. The V end was cut by 10 bases, the J end by 1 base, with 13 bases between. The chain's CDR3 is CATHRVRNTEAFF. CDR3 nucleotide sequence: TGTGCCACCCACAGGGTAAGGAACACTGAAGCTTTCTTT.

This clone was detected once. The chain is built from TRBV18 and TRBJ1-1; D is ambiguous. The germline V gene has CDR1 KGHSH and CDR2 LQKENI. The CDR3 loop spans 14 amino acids. V lost 5 bases and J lost 1, with 11 bases in between. The CDR3 DNA reads as TGTGCCAGCTCATCGTCAGTTGAGAACACTGAAGCTTTCTTT. This encodes CASSSSVENTEAFF.

The chain couples TRBV6-1 to TRBJ1-4, with D possibly TRBD1 on 6 matching bases. V dropped 4 bases and J dropped 3 bases, with 18 bases sitting between them. The length of the CDR3 is 17 residues. From germline, CDR1 is MNHNS and CDR2 SASEGT. The CDR3 sequence: CASSAGQGRVANEKLFF. As DNA, the CDR3 is TGTGCCAGCAGTGCCGGCCAGGGGCGGGTTGCTAATGAAAAACTGTTTTTT.

The rearrangement joins TRBV29-1 to TRBJ1-1, with TRBD1 as a possible D gene (6 bases). Trimming shortened V by 7 bases and J by 1 base, and 10 bases separated the two germline ends. The V gene's germline CDR1 is SQVTM and CDR2 ANQGSEA. This CDR3 region has 12 residues. CDR3 loop: CSGDKGNTEAFF. In nucleotides, the CDR3 is TGCAGCGGGGACAAGGGGAACACTGAAGCTTTCTTT.

This chain uses TRBV19 with TRBJ2-1; 7 bases match TRBD1. This CDR3 comprises 15 residues. Trimming took 5 bases from V and 1 from J; bases not matched to a gene: 5. Germline CDR1 and CDR2: LNHDA and SQIVND (reference sequence). This CDR3 is CASSRDRVSYNEQFF. The CDR3 DNA sequence: TGTGCCAGTAGTCGTGACAGGGTTTCCTACAATGAGCAGTTCTTC. Combining the CDR3 with reference TRBV19 and TRBJ2-1 gives the whole variable domain DGGITQSPKYLFRKEGQNVTLSCEQNLNHDAMYWYRQDPGQGLRLIYYSQIVNDFQKGDIAEGYSVSREKKESFPLTVTSAQKNPTAFYLCASSRDRVSYNEQFFGPGTRLTVL.

A remark on this clone: Distinct nucleotide sequences in the sample also encode this CDR3. CDR3 in DNA: TGTGCCTGGAGTGTACAGGGGGATCAGCCCCAGCATTTT. It translates to CAWSVQGDQPQHF. The chain links TRBV30 to TRBJ1-5; 8 nucleotides match TRBD1. Germline CDR1 is GTSNPN and CDR2 is SVGIG (reference sequence). Trimming removed 0 bases from V and 5 bases from J; junction bases left unmatched: 0. This CDR3 spans 13 amino acids.